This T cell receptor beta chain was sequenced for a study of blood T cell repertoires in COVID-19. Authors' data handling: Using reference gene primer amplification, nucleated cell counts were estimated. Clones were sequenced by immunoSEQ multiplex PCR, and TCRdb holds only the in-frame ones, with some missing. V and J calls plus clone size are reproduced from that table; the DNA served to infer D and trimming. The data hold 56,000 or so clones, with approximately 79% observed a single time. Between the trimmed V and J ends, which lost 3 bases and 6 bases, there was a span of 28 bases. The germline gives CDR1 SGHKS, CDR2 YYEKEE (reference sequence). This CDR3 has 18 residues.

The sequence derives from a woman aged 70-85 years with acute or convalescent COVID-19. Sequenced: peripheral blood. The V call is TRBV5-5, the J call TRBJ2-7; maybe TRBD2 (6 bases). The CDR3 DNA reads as TGTGCCAGCAGCTGGGCGGGGTCCCTGTCCCAATTGTTCACCGAGCAGTACTTC. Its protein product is CASSWAGSLSQLFTEQYF. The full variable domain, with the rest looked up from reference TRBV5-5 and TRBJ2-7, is DAGVTQSPTHLIKTRGQQVTLRCSPISGHKSVSWYQQVLGQGPQFIFQYYEKEERGRGNFPDRFSARQFPNYSSELNVNALLLGDSALYLCASSWAGSLSQLFTEQYFGPGTRLTVT.